This is a list of T cell receptor beta chains from one sample in a study of cytomegalovirus exposure and HLA in healthy donors. The table came from immunoSEQ multiplex PCR; TCRdb's copy has only in-frame clones and leaves some out. This sample has 120,000 to 150,000 clones, with around 75% found just once. Sequencing was performed on PBMCs. The receptors shown here come from a woman aged 25 to 39 in good health and CMV-seronegative. Both conserved end residues are part of each CDR3. The order of the fields is J gene, clone size, D gene, V gene, CDR3 DNA, CDR3 protein. The D gene is left open where the match is weak. The size entry is marked missing in some rows and otherwise reads once, few, many or a size class.

>TRBJ1-1|-|-|TRBV11-2
TGTGCCAGCAGCTCTATCTACCACAGGTCACGTGAAGCTTTCTTT
CASSSIYHRSREAFF
>TRBJ2-3|-|-|TRBV7-2
TGTGCCAGCGAGGTAGTTGGGGGGGCCGAGGATACGCAGTATTTT
CASEVVGGAEDTQYF
>TRBJ2-7|-|TRBD1|TRBV9
TGTGCCAGCAGCGCCGGACAGGCGGACTACGAGCAGTACTTC
CASSAGQADYEQYF
>TRBJ2-7|few|-|TRBV4-1
TGCGCCAGCAGCCAAGCTACTCTTTACGAGCAGTACTTC
CASSQATLYEQYF
>TRBJ2-4|-|-|TRBV7-9
TGTGCCAGCAGCTTATTGGGGCCTCTAGCCAAAAACATTCAGTACTTC
CASSLLGPLAKNIQYF
>TRBJ2-6|-|TRBD1|TRBV29-1
TGCAGCGCGGGACAGGGGTTGTCTGGGGCCAACGTCCTGACTTTC
CSAGQGLSGANVLTF
>TRBJ2-3|many|TRBD2|TRBV6-4
TGTGCCAGCAGTGACACTAGCGGGGCAGATACGCAGTATTTT
CASSDTSGADTQYF
>TRBJ2-7|-|TRBD1|TRBV7-9
TGTGCCAGCAGCGACGGGACAGGGGAGTACGAGCAGTACTTC
CASSDGTGEYEQYF
>TRBJ1-2|-|-|TRBV6-5
TGTGCCAGCAGGATTGGGAGGGTCTATGGCTACACCTTC
CASRIGRVYGYTF
>TRBJ2-7|once|TRBD2|TRBV28
TGTGCCAGCAGTTCCCCCCTAGCGGGAGCGGAGGAGCAGTACTTC
CASSSPLAGAEEQYF
>TRBJ1-5|few|-|TRBV23-1
TGCACTCGGACAGATAGCAATCAGCCCCAGCATTTT
CTRTDSNQPQHF
>TRBJ2-2|-|-|TRBV7-9
TGTGCCAGCAGCTTAGGTAGTTTCACTGTCACCGGGGAGCTGTTTTTT
CASSLGSFTVTGELFF
>TRBJ2-2|-|-|TRBV7-2
TGTGCCAGCAGCTTAGCAAGGACTCTTAATGGCGGGGAGCTGTTTTTT
CASSLARTLNGGELFF
>TRBJ1-1|few|-|TRBV6-1
TGTGCCAGCAGTGAACGGGAGAACACTGAAGCTTTCTTT
CASSERENTEAFF
>TRBJ2-7|-|-|TRBV7-9
TGTGCCAGCAGCGCCCCGGCGGGACACGAGCAGTACTTC
CASSAPAGHEQYF
>TRBJ1-4|few|-|TRBV29-1
TGCAGCGTCCGGGGTGCTAATGAAAAACTGTTTTTT
CSVRGANEKLFF
>TRBJ2-7|-|TRBD1|TRBV19
TGTGCCAGTAGCCCCCGACAGGGGCGGTACGAGCAGTACTTC
CASSPRQGRYEQYF
>TRBJ1-1|-|-|TRBV7-6
TGTGCCAGCAGCTTAGCGGGGGGGAACACTGAAGCTTTCTTT
CASSLAGGNTEAFF
>TRBJ2-6|few|TRBD1|TRBV4-1
TGCGCCAGCAGCCAAGTAGGACAGGGGTCTGGGGCCAACGTCCTGACTTTC
CASSQVGQGSGANVLTF
>TRBJ2-7|once|TRBD1|TRBV5-1
TGCGCCAGCAGCAGCAAAAACGGGACAGCTTCCTACGAGCAGTACTTC
CASSSKNGTASYEQYF
>TRBJ2-7|-|-|TRBV6-1
TGTGCCAGCAGTGAAAGACGCGGTAGGGGTTTGCAGTACTTC
CASSERRGRGLQYF
>TRBJ2-1|-|-|TRBV11-3
TGTGCCAGCAGCCTTGATGAAGGGAGTTACAATGAGCAGTTCTTC
CASSLDEGSYNEQFF
>TRBJ2-5|-|-|TRBV5-1
TGCGCCAGCAGCTTGGAGGCAGGGGATGAGGAGACCCAGTACTTC
CASSLEAGDEETQYF
>TRBJ1-2|-|TRBD1|TRBV5-4
TGTGCCAGCAGCACGGGACAGGATTATGGCTACACCTTC
CASSTGQDYGYTF
>TRBJ1-6|-|TRBD1|TRBV7-8
TGTGCCAGCAGCTCCCAGGGGGCAAAGAATTCACCCCTCCACTTT
CASSSQGAKNSPLHF
>TRBJ2-7|few|-|TRBV6-1
TGTGCCAGCAGTTCTACCGGGACAAAATACGAGCAGTACTTC
CASSSTGTKYEQYF
>TRBJ2-1|-|-|TRBV11-1
TGTGCCAGCAGCGTGGCAGGGGCCTACAATGAGCAGTTCTTC
CASSVAGAYNEQFF
>TRBJ1-6|few|TRBD1|TRBV6-6
TGTGCCAGCAGTTACAGGGGACAGGGAGAGTCACCCCTCCACTTT
CASSYRGQGESPLHF
>TRBJ2-3|-|TRBD1|TRBV29-1
TGCAGCGTTATGTGGACAGGGGGCCCAGATACGCAGTATTTT
CSVMWTGGPDTQYF
>TRBJ2-5|-|TRBD1|TRBV19
TGTGCCAGTAGTTCCTCGACAGGGTCGGTGGAGACCCAGTACTTC
CASSSSTGSVETQYF
>TRBJ2-1|-|TRBD2|TRBV4-1
TGCGCCAGCAGCCAATCTGGGACTAGCGCTGACAATGAGCAGTTCTTC
CASSQSGTSADNEQFF
>TRBJ2-5|-|-|TRBV30
TGTGCCTGGATCGATCCTAGACAAGAGACCCAGTACTTC
CAWIDPRQETQYF
>TRBJ2-1|once|TRBD2|TRBV25-1
TGTGCCAGCAGTGTGGCGGGAGGGGGCAATGAGCAGTTCTTC
CASSVAGGGNEQFF
>TRBJ1-3|-|-|TRBV7-6
TGTGCCAGCAGCTTAGCCGGTGGAGGAGGAAACACCATATATTTT
CASSLAGGGGNTIYF
>TRBJ1-1|-|-|TRBV5-1
TGCGCCAGCAGTTCCTTGAGGGTCGACACTGAAGCTTTCTTT
CASSSLRVDTEAFF
>TRBJ2-7|-|-|TRBV5-6
TGTGCCAGCAGCCTTAACTACGAGCAGTACTTC
CASSLNYEQYF
>TRBJ2-5|-|-|TRBV15
TGTGCCACCAGCCGGGGTTGGGATTTGGAGACCCAGTACTTC
CATSRGWDLETQYF
>TRBJ2-1|-|TRBD2|TRBV6-5
TGTGCCAGCATGACTAGCGGGGGGGCAGGTGAGCAGTTCTTC
CASMTSGGAGEQFF
>TRBJ1-5|-|-|TRBV28
TGTGCCAGCAGTTTAAGGGGATTTAGACAGCCCCAGCATTTT
CASSLRGFRQPQHF
>TRBJ2-7|-|-|TRBV11-2
TGTGCCAGCAGCTCTAAACCGCTGGGGGGAGATGGTCGGTACGAGCAGTACTTC
CASSSKPLGGDGRYEQYF
>TRBJ1-1|-|TRBD1|TRBV14
TGTGCCAGCAGCCACTACGACAGGGAAACTGAAGCTTTCTTT
CASSHYDRETEAFF
>TRBJ2-3|-|TRBD2|TRBV5-4
TGTGCCAGCAGCTTGGGCTCTAGCGGGATAACAGATACGCAGTATTTT
CASSLGSSGITDTQYF
>TRBJ2-3|-|TRBD2|TRBV30
TGTGCCTGGAGGTTAGCGGGGGTCACAGATACGCAGTATTTT
CAWRLAGVTDTQYF
>TRBJ2-2|-|-|TRBV7-9
TGTGCCAGCAGCTTGTTAGGGGGCACCGGGGAGCTGTTTTTT
CASSLLGGTGELFF
>TRBJ1-5|-|TRBD1|TRBV27
TGTGCCAGCAGGGCCGGGACAGCTGGGCTGCCCCAGCATTTT
CASRAGTAGLPQHF
>TRBJ2-1|-|-|TRBV11-3
TGTGCCAGCAGCCCTCGTGGGGCGGGGAATGAGCAGTTCTTC
CASSPRGAGNEQFF
>TRBJ2-1|-|TRBD2|TRBV7-9
TGTGCCAGCAGCTTAAGGCGGGGGGGGAATGAGCAGTTCTTC
CASSLRRGGNEQFF
>TRBJ2-7|once|TRBD2|TRBV19
TGTGCCAGTAGTAGACATCGGGGGGGCCGGGGCTCCTACGAGCAGTACTTC
CASSRHRGGRGSYEQYF
>TRBJ1-1|few|-|TRBV7-3
TGTGCCAGCAGCCGCGGGGTCCACACTGAAGCTTTCTTT
CASSRGVHTEAFF
>TRBJ2-2|-|TRBD2|TRBV13
TGTGCCAGCAGCCCCCCCAGCGGGAGGAACACCGGGGAGCTGTTTTTT
CASSPPSGRNTGELFF
>TRBJ1-1|once|TRBD1|TRBV5-6
TGTGCCAGCAGCTTGACAGGGGGCACTGAAGCTTTCTTT
CASSLTGGTEAFF
>TRBJ1-2|once|-|TRBV6-5
TGTGCCAGCAGCGTCTCAGGAGGTTACTATGGCTACACCTTC
CASSVSGGYYGYTF
>TRBJ2-1|-|TRBD2|TRBV15
TGTGCCACCAGCAGAGATTTAAGCGGGGGGAACAATGAGCAGTTCTTC
CATSRDLSGGNNEQFF
>TRBJ2-7|-|TRBD2|TRBV9
TGTGCCAGCAGCTTACAAGCGGGAGGGCCGTACGAGCAGTACTTC
CASSLQAGGPYEQYF
>TRBJ1-2|-|TRBD1|TRBV7-9
TGTGCCAGCAGCTCGGGACAGGGCGACTATGGCTACACCTTC
CASSSGQGDYGYTF
>TRBJ2-7|-|TRBD1|TRBV5-4
TGTGCCAGCAGCTGGGACAGGGGAGAGGAGCAGTACTTC
CASSWDRGEEQYF
>TRBJ1-1|-|-|TRBV7-2
TGTGCCAGCAGTAGCACCTACACTGAAGCTTTCTTT
CASSSTYTEAFF
>TRBJ2-3|-|-|TRBV20-1
TGCAGTGCTAGACACACAGATACGCAGTATTTT
CSARHTDTQYF
>TRBJ2-2|-|-|TRBV30
TGTGCCTGGACGAGAAGGAGGGAGAGATGGGGCGGGGAGCTGTTTTTT
CAWTRRRERWGGELFF